This T cell receptor beta chain was sequenced during a study of shared clonotypes between healthy human individuals (dated by TCRdb to the early 2020s). Regarding the complete study: A couple of women and a few men aged 18 to 49 years were included in the cohort. For each donor, CD4 naive and CD4 memory were each run on three plates, CD8 naive on two plates, and CD8 memory on one plate. To estimate repertoire size and how much clonotype sharing occurs between individuals, the study deeply sequenced the blood TCR repertoires of several healthy adults. Libraries were prepared and TCR repertoires were sequenced by different laboratories using diverse techniques, in order to increase sequencing depth and limit assay-specific biases. Leukapheresis yielded between about 0.8 and 9.5 billion PBMCs per donor.

CD8 naive samples were CD45RO-negative cells positively selected for CCR7, giving a CD45RA+CCR7+ population that excluded TemRA cells. Donors were healthy HIV-negative adults with no recently reported acute infections or vaccinations. All donors were Caucasian adults living in Nashville, Tennessee, USA. Blood was obtained by leukapheresis, after which PBMCs were separated by Ficoll-Histopaque density gradient centrifugation and cryopreserved in liquid nitrogen vapor phase. Purity and quantity of every magnetically sorted T cell population were checked by analytical flow cytometry. Genomic DNA was isolated from every sorted fraction and measured by UV absorbance on a Nanodrop 2000c. The CDR3, from cysteine to phenylalanine, totals 12 residues. CDR3 DNA is the only sequence kept; it has 36 bases, read in frame from the first base. Between the V and J ends, shortened by 8 bases and 1 base respectively, the junction contains 8 bases. CDR1 and CDR2, looked up from the germline V gene (reference sequence), are MNHEY and SMNVEV.

A word on this clone: The antigen this receptor binds is unknown. Nothing much larger sits one base from this clone, and base qualities are not available.

The research as a whole found: Higher generation probabilities were observed for clonotypes shared by all four sorted-subset donors than for non-shared clonotypes. Sampling was limited to blood, and TCR repertoires in tissue likely differ from TCR repertoires in blood. Pairwise subsampling indicated that sequencing depth was expected to affect the degree of clonotype sharing among donors. Naive subsets generally had larger estimated clonotype richness than memory subsets. Rarefaction of sorted-subset datasets indicated incomplete sequencing despite the large sequencing depth. Across a few donors, approximately 5% of naive CD4, around 3.3% of naive CD8, 2% to 2.5% of memory CD4, and 0.3% to 0.45% of memory CD8 clonotypes were shared. The genetic and exposure-history diversity represented was limited by the small number of donors.

Using the deep immunoSEQ assay, TCR CDR3 regions were amplified from genomic DNA by multiplex PCR. Extracted genomic DNA from each cell subset was distributed evenly across all wells of several immunoSEQ 96-well plates, and each plate was treated as a replicate. Each replicate PCR for sorted subsets received approximately 200 ng genomic DNA, equal to tens of thousands of T cell genomes. Purified libraries were measured with a Qubit 3.0 fluorometer, size-checked on a Bioanalyzer 2100, and measured again with the KAPA Library Quantification kit. A separate single-read 150-cycle Illumina NextSeq 550 flow cell was used to sequence each immunoSEQ 96-well plate. The original methods were these. The immunoSEQ output contained only junctional sequences without quality scores, so filtering could not match that applied to full-length reads. Sequences were annotated with PyIR, a Python wrapper for IgBLAST v1.9, using IMGT germline references to assign V/J genes and CDR3. Reads were filtered out if the reads had weak V/J assignments (E-value above 1e-6), no CDR3, stop codons, out-of-frame junctions, or ambiguous translated residues. A V3J clonotype was defined by an identical inferred V gene, J gene, and CDR3 amino acid sequence. Percentage overlap between repertoires was calculated by dividing the number of shared unique clonotypes by the size of the smaller repertoire. Three approaches were used to assess repertoire richness: RTK rarefaction, the Chao1 estimator, and Recon v2.1 estimates of unobserved clonotypes. Generation probabilities were computed with OLGA for all TCRbeta clonotypes obtained by the gDNA method from a few donors. Drawn from immuneACCESS, this table holds only the in-frame rearrangements with V and J called that TCRdb kept. Clones are partly lost; checked studies trace under half to an unresolved V gene and leave the rest unexplained. V, J and clone size are taken as reported in that table, and D and trimming were inferred from the DNA itself. Within this sample are approximately 810,000 clones, with 80% to 95% of them counted one time only. Less than 25% of the sample goes to the ten largest clones.

Sequenced sample: naive CD8+ T cells sorted from blood. What this sample's cell subset or site label stands for: CD45RA+CCR7+. This receptor was identified in a man under 40 in good health. The chain was built from TRBV27 and TRBJ1-1; the D gene remains uncertain. The DNA reads TGTGCCAGCGGTCGGGCGAACACTGAAGCTTTCTTT. Protein translation: CASGRANTEAFF.